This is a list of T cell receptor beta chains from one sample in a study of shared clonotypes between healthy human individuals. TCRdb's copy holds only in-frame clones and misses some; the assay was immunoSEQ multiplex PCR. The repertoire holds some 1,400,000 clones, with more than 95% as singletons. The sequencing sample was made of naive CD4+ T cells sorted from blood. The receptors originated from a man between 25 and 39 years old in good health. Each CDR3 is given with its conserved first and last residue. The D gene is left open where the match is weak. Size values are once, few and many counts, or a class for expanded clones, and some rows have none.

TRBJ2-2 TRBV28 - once CASSSLPGELFF TGTGCCAGCAGTTCGTTACCCGGGGAGCTGTTTTTT
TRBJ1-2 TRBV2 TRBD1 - CASSEGQGFGYTF TGTGCCAGCAGTGAAGGACAGGGCTTTGGCTACACCTTC
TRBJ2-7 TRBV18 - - CASSPPSAFYEQYF TGTGCCAGCTCACCACCTAGTGCGTTCTACGAGCAGTACTTC
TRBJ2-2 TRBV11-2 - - CASSLREYTGELFF TGTGCCAGCAGCTTAAGGGAGTACACCGGGGAGCTGTTTTTT
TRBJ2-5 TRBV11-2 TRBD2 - CASSLDRLAETQYF TGTGCCAGCAGCTTAGATCGACTAGCAGAGACCCAGTACTTC
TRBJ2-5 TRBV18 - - CASSSGQRETQYF TGTGCCAGCTCATCTGGACAGCGCGAGACCCAGTACTTC
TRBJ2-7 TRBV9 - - CASSVGGSYEQYF TGTGCCAGCAGCGTAGGGGGCTCCTACGAGCAGTACTTC
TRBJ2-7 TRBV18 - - CASSPLGAYEQYF TGTGCCAGCTCACCCTTAGGGGCCTACGAGCAGTACTTC
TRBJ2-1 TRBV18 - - CASSPPKRQRSYNEQFF TGTGCCAGCTCACCACCGAAGCGACAGCGCTCCTACAATGAGCAGTTCTTC
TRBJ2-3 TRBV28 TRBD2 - CASSLYHPLAGSTDTQYF TGTGCCAGCAGTCTCTACCACCCTCTAGCGGGAAGCACAGATACGCAGTATTTT
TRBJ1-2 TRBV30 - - CAWSRPSRARTYGYTF TGTGCCTGGAGTCGGCCCTCTAGGGCTCGGACTTATGGCTACACCTTC
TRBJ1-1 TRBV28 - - CASSSHARVTEAFF TGTGCCAGCAGTTCACACGCCCGGGTTACTGAAGCTTTCTTT
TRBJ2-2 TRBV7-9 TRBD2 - CASSTPAGTGELFF TGTGCCAGCAGCACACCAGCGGGAACCGGGGAGCTGTTTTTT
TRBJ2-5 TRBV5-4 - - CASSLGLAQETQYF TGTGCCAGCAGCTTAGGACTGGCCCAGGAGACCCAGTACTTC
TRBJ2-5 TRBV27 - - CASSLSWGTLGETQYF TGTGCCAGCAGTTTATCTTGGGGCACCCTTGGGGAGACCCAGTACTTC